This T cell receptor (beta chain) emerged from a study of blood T cells in healthy people across ages. The study, taken as a whole, reports: Significant beta diversity loss was already apparent by age approximately 37, declining roughly linearly. TCR beta diversity was tightly associated with the proportion of naive T cells. When set beside aged donors, long-lived donors presented more naive CD4+ cells and higher diversity.

A second PCR, run for about 6 to 12 cycles, used a sample-barcoded 5' primer plus a J-beta primer mix. Individual samples furnished no less than 2.5 million CDR3-containing paired-end reads apiece. MiXCR was run by TCRdb on the 5' RACE reads, yielding one entry per CDR3 protein. This sample has about 640,000 distinct CDR3 sequences, with roughly 58% found just once. This CDR3 has 14 residues. Germline values: CDR1 MNHEY, CDR2 SVGEGT. Trimming removed 7 bases from V and 4 bases from J, with 16 bases in between. This clonotype was counted a few times. The antigen is undetermined. The rearrangement links TRBV6-2 or TRBV6-3 to TRBJ2-5; TRBD2 might be the D (6 bases). The material sequenced was blood. The receptor comes from a man between 60 and 70 years old in good health. The CDR3 DNA reads as TGTGCCAGCAAAAGGGGCGGGGACGGAGAGACCCAGTACTTC. It encodes CASKRGGDGETQYF.